The 18 T cell receptor beta chains in this list originate from one sample, sequenced in a study of shared clonotypes between healthy human individuals. The method was immunoSEQ multiplex PCR; TCRdb's version includes in-frame clones alone and lacks a portion of them. The top ten clones hold approximately 1.5% of a sample with approximately 980,000 clones, approximately 76% of them seen once. The sample taken for sequencing was memory CD4+ T cells sorted from blood. As to subset: CD45RA-negative fraction. These receptors were taken from a man younger than 30 in good health.

This sequence joins TRBV4-1 and TRBJ2-6; 8 nucleotides agree with TRBD1. Germline CDR1 reads MGHRA; CDR2 reads YSYEKL. This CDR3 has 18 residues. With 4 bases clipped from V and 0 bases from J, the junction kept 8 bases outside the gene matches. The CDR3 reads CASSRPGQDRSGANVLTF. The CDR3 bases are TGCGCCAGCAGCCGACCGGGACAGGACCGCTCTGGGGCCAACGTCCTGACTTTC.

V and J are TRBV5-1 and TRBJ2-1; D gene uncertain. Trimming stripped 5 bases from V and 0 bases from J, with 9 bases between. The CDR3 spans 14 residues. CDR1 and CDR2 from the germline V gene are SGHRS and YFSETQ. The CDR3 sequence: CASRLSDSYNEQFF. The CDR3 coding sequence is TGCGCCAGCAGACTGAGCGACTCCTACAATGAGCAGTTCTTC.

The chain carries TRBV30 and TRBJ1-4; weak D call: TRBD1 (6 bases). Germline assignment: CDR1 GTSNPN and CDR2 SVGIG (reference sequence). The CDR3 is 14 amino acids. V lost 0 bases to trimming and J lost 7 bases, with 12 bases between them. Here the CDR3 reads CAWSVGGGIEKLFF. CDR3 coding DNA: TGTGCCTGGAGTGTAGGGGGGGGAATTGAAAAACTGTTTTTT.

The chain combines TRBV30 with TRBJ1-3; tentative D call: TRBD1 (6 bases). V lost 4 bases and J lost 2, with 18 bases in between. CDR3 length: 16 residues. Germline lookup yields CDR1 GTSNPN and CDR2 SVGIG (reference sequence). The CDR3 DNA sequence: TGTGCCTGGATGGGTCCCGGCAGGGGAACTGGAAACACCATATATTTT. Its protein product is CAWMGPGRGTGNTIYF. The full variable domain, in which reference TRBV30 and TRBJ1-3 provide the parts outside the CDR3, is SQTIHQWPATLVQPVGSPLSLECTVEGTSNPNLYWYRQAAGRGLQLLFYSVGIGQISSEVPQNLSASRPQDRQFILSSKKLLLSDSGFYLCAWMGPGRGTGNTIYFGEGSWLTVV.

The V call is TRBV5-1, the J call TRBJ1-3; 7 nucleotides align to TRBD1. V shed 2 bases, J shed 0 bases, and the junction held 5 bases outside the gene matches. CDR1 and CDR2 from the germline V gene are SGHRS and YFSETQ. This CDR3 contains 16 residues. This CDR3 is CASSLQGYGSGNTIYF. As DNA, the CDR3 is TGCGCCAGCAGCTTACAGGGGTATGGCTCTGGAAACACCATATATTTT.

The rearrangement uses TRBV6-4 and TRBJ2-3; perhaps TRBD1 as D (5 bases). V lost 2 bases and J 5 bases, leaving 8 bases between the germline ends. CDR3 size: 13 residues. Germline V gene lookup returns CDR1 MRHNA and CDR2 SNTAGT. The CDR3 nucleotides are TGTGCCAGCAGTGACCAGGGTGGAGATACGCAGTATTTT. As protein: CASSDQGGDTQYF.

V gene TRBV11-2 combines with J gene TRBJ2-1; 12 bases agree with TRBD2. The CDR3 length is 15 residues. J lost 9 bases, V lost 4 bases, and 7 bases had no gene match. CDR1 and CDR2 from the germline V gene are SGHAT and FQNNGV. This CDR3 reads CASSSPTSGRGEQFF. The CDR3 coding sequence is TGTGCCAGCAGCTCCCCGACTAGCGGGAGAGGTGAGCAGTTCTTC.

The chain carries TRBV5-1 and TRBJ2-1, with D possibly TRBD2 on 6 matching bases. Trimming stripped 4 bases from V and 6 bases from J, with 14 bases between. CDR1 and CDR2 from the germline V gene are SGHRS and YFSETQ. CDR3 length: 14 residues. CDR3 sequence (DNA): TGCGCCAGCAGCCCGGGACTCGGGGGCAATGAGCAGTTCTTC. It encodes CASSPGLGGNEQFF.

V usage is TRBV5-1 and J usage is TRBJ2-3; 13 bases line up with TRBD2. CDR3 size: 16 residues. Germline V CDR1 and CDR2: SGHRS, YFSETQ. V lost 0 bases to trimming and J lost 5 bases; unmatched junction nucleotides: 3. The CDR3 region has the DNA TGCGCCAGCAGCTTGGTACTAGCGGGAGGGCGAGATACGCAGTATTTT. Protein sequence: CASSLVLAGGRDTQYF. The whole variable domain, filled in from reference TRBV5-1 and TRBJ2-3, reads KAGVTQTPRYLIKTRGQQVTLSCSPISGHRSVSWYQQTPGQGLQFLFEYFSETQRNKGNFPGRFSGRQFSNSRSEMNVSTLELGDSALYLCASSLVLAGGRDTQYFGPGTRLTVL.

The genes are TRBV5-1 and TRBJ2-7; D possibly corresponds to TRBD2 (6 bases). With 4 bases removed from V and 3 bases from J, the gap between germline ends came to 17 bases. Per germline, CDR1 SGHRS and CDR2 YFSETQ. The CDR3 extends over 15 amino acids. CDR3 in DNA: TGCGCCAGCAGCGCACCGGGACTCCACGACTACGAGCAGTACTTC. Translation gives CASSAPGLHDYEQYF.

The chain carries TRBV18 and TRBJ2-5; a weak D match, TRBD1 (6 bases). The CDR3 contains 13 residues. Germline V gene sequence: CDR1 KGHSH, CDR2 LQKENI. V lost 6 bases and J lost 4, with 12 bases in between. The DNA of the CDR3 is TGTGCCAGCTCCAGGGGAACCCTAGAGACCCAGTACTTC. Translation gives CASSRGTLETQYF.

This rearrangement joins TRBV12-5 to TRBJ1-5; 8 bases are shared with TRBD1. Germline-derived CDR1 and CDR2 are LGHNT and FRNRAP. The CDR3 consists of 22 residues. After removal of 0 bases from V and 4 bases from J, the junction contained 23 bases not matched to a gene. Here the CDR3 DNA reads TGTGCTAGTGGTTTGGTACCCCGGCAGGGGGCATGGTTACTGGAACCGAATCAGCCCCAGCATTTT. Translating gives CASGLVPRQGAWLLEPNQPQHF.

The chain combines TRBV10-2 with TRBJ2-7, with 8 bases that match TRBD2. CDR3 length equals 16 residues. V lost 6 bases, J lost 3 bases, and 13 bases stayed unmatched. Germline values: CDR1 WSHSY, CDR2 SAAADI. The CDR3 bases are TGCGCCAGCAGAACCGGAACTAGCGGCCCCCGCTACGAGCAGTACTTC. Its protein is CASRTGTSGPRYEQYF.

This clone was seen a handful of times. CDR3 in amino acids: CSAIGTYEDRGYTF. In nucleotides, the CDR3 is TGCAGCGCAATCGGGACTTACGAAGATCGGGGCTACACCTTC. The chain joins TRBV29-1 to TRBJ1-2; D might be TRBD1 (5 bases). V was trimmed by 7 bases and J by 8 bases, leaving 23 bases between them. Germline V CDR1 and CDR2: SQVTM, ANQGSEA. This CDR3 comprises 14 residues.

The chain has TRBV4-1 and TRBJ2-1; TRBD2 aligns across 11 bases. The germline CDR1 and CDR2 sequences are MGHRA and YSYEKL. V was pared by 4 bases and J by 8 bases, with 7 bases of the junction left unmatched. The CDR3 is made up of 15 amino acids. In DNA form, the CDR3 reads TGCGCCAGCAGCCTTTATAGCGGGGGGGCCTATGAGCAGTTCTTC. Translation gives CASSLYSGGAYEQFF.

This chain links TRBV19 with TRBJ1-3; TRBD1 aligns across 7 bases. The germline gives CDR1 LNHDA, CDR2 SQIVND (reference sequence). The CDR3 is 15 residues long. Unmatched junction bases numbered 6, after V lost 1 base and J lost 6 bases. The CDR3, as DNA: TGTGCCAGTAGTATAGGGGGACAGAAGGCAAACACCATATATTTT. Residues: CASSIGGQKANTIYF.

V usage is TRBV11-2 and J usage is TRBJ1-3, with D perhaps matching TRBD1 (6 bases). The CDR3 runs 15 residues. V was cut by 3 bases and J by 0 bases, with 9 bases left in between. CDR1 SGHAT and CDR2 FQNNGV come from the germline V gene. The CDR3 DNA reads as TGTGCCAGCAGCTTGGGGGCCTCCTCTGGAAACACCATATATTTT. Residues: CASSLGASSGNTIYF.

Of note for this clone: This may arise from a read error, as a much more abundant clone is one base away. Other DNA sequences in the sample encode the same CDR3. The V gene is TRBV7-9, the J gene TRBJ2-2; no definite D call. V shed 1 base and J shed 6 bases, with 3 bases lying between them. Germline V gene lookup returns CDR1 SEHNR and CDR2 FQNEAQ (reference sequence). CDR3 length: 12 amino acids. CDR3 DNA: TGTGCCAGCAGCTTAGAGGCCGGGGAGCTGTTTTTT. Protein: CASSLEAGELFF.